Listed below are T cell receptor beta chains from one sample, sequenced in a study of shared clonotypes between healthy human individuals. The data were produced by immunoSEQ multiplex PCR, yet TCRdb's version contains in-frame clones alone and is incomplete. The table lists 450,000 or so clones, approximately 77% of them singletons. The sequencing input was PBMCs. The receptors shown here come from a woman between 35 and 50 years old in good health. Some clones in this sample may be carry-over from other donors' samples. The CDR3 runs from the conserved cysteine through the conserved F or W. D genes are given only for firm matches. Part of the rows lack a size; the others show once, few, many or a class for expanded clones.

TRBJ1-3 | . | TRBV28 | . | CASSLSTYGNTIYF | TGTGCCAGCAGTTTGTCGACGTATGGAAACACCATATATTTT
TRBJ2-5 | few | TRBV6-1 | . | CASSKSGLGETQYF | TGTGCCAGCAGTAAATCAGGGTTAGGAGAGACCCAGTACTTC
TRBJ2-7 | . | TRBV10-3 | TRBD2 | CAISELAANWYF | TGTGCCATCAGTGAACTAGCGGCCAACTGGTACTTC
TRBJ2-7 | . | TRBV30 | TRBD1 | CAWSVRGTGKGYEQYF | TGTGCCTGGAGTGTACGGGGGACAGGGAAAGGCTACGAGCAGTACTTC
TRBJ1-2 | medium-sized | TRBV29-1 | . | CSVNEDGGGNYGYTF | TGCAGCGTTAATGAGGACGGCGGGGGTAACTATGGCTACACCTTC
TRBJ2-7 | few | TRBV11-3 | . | CASSSGGNLYEQYF | TGTGCCAGCAGCTCCGGCGGGAATCTCTACGAGCAGTACTTC
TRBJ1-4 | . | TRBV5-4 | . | CASTTGGGGEKLFF | TGTGCCAGCACCACTGGGGGGGGAGGTGAAAAACTGTTTTTT
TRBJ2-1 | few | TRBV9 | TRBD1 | CASSVGGTGGWDEQFF | TGTGCCAGCAGCGTAGGAGGGACAGGGGGCTGGGATGAGCAGTTCTTC
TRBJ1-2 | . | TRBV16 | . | CASSHPGAGAADYGYTF | TGTGCCAGCAGCCACCCTGGGGCAGGCGCTGCTGACTATGGCTACACCTTC
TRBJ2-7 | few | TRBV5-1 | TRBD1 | CASSQGTVYEQYF | TGCGCCAGCAGCCAAGGGACAGTCTACGAGCAGTACTTC
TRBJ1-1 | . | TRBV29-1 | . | CSVGGRSWGTEAFF | TGCAGCGTTGGGGGGAGATCCTGGGGAACTGAAGCTTTCTTT
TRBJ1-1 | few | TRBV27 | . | CASSLRVGSFEAFF | TGTGCCAGCAGTTTAAGGGTCGGCAGCTTTGAAGCTTTCTTT
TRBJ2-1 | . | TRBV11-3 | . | CASSLGVPSEQFF | TGTGCCAGCAGCTTAGGGGTCCCAAGCGAGCAGTTCTTC
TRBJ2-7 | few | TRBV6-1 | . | CASSETAYEQYF | TGTGCCAGCAGTGAGACAGCCTACGAGCAGTACTTC
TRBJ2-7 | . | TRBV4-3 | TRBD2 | CASSQGLAGVGYEQYF | TGCGCCAGCAGCCAAGGTTTAGCGGGAGTGGGCTACGAGCAGTACTTC
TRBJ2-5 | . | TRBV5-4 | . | CASSFGQLETQYF | TGTGCCAGCAGCTTTGGCCAGTTGGAGACCCAGTACTTC
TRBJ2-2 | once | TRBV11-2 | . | CASSEDRGGGELFF | TGTGCCAGCAGCGAAGATAGGGGCGGCGGGGAGCTGTTTTTT
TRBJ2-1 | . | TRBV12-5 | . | CASGSDTYNEQFF | TGTGCTAGTGGTTCGGACACTTACAATGAGCAGTTCTTC
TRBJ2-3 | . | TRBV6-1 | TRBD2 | CASSRRTSGDTQYF | TGTGCCAGCAGTAGACGGACTAGCGGAGATACGCAGTATTTT
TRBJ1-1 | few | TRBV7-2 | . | CASSSTRTGNTEAFF | TGTGCCAGCAGCTCTACCCGGACTGGGAACACTGAAGCTTTCTTT
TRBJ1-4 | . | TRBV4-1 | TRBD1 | CASSRPGQGREKLFF | TGCGCCAGCAGCCGGCCGGGACAGGGGAGGGAAAAACTGTTTTTT
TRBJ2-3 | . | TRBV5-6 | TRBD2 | CASSRLAGGRTDTQYF | TGTGCCAGCAGCCGACTAGCGGGAGGCCGCACAGATACGCAGTATTTT
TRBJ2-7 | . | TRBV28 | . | CASSFGEYEQYF | TGTGCCAGCAGTTTCGGAGAGTACGAGCAGTACTTC
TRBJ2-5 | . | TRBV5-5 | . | CASSLSGSVLQETQYF | TGTGCCAGCAGCTTGTCGGGGTCGGTCCTTCAAGAGACCCAGTACTTC
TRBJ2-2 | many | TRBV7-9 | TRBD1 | CASSSEPGQENTGELFF | TGTGCCAGCAGCTCCGAACCGGGACAGGAGAACACCGGGGAGCTGTTTTTT
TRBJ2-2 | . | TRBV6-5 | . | CASSFSAKGTGELFF | TGTGCCAGCAGCTTCAGTGCGAAGGGTACCGGGGAGCTGTTTTTT
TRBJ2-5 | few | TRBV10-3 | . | CAISAQFRDTGQETQYF | TGTGCCATCAGTGCCCAATTCAGGGACACTGGACAAGAGACCCAGTACTTC
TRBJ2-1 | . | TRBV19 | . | CASSRDWSSYNEQFF | TGTGCCAGTAGTAGGGACTGGAGCTCCTACAATGAGCAGTTCTTC
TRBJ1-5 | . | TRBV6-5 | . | CASSQTVSNQPQHF | TGTGCCAGCAGTCAGACAGTTAGCAATCAGCCCCAGCATTTT
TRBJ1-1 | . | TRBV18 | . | CASSPSRGYQAFF | TGTGCCAGCTCACCTAGTCGAGGATATCAGGCTTTCTTT
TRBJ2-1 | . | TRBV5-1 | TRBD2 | CASSLLAGSYNEQFF | TGCGCCAGCAGCTTGCTAGCGGGAAGTTACAATGAGCAGTTCTTC
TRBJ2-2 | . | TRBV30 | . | CAWAGTAFSGELFF | TGTGCCTGGGCCGGGACCGCCTTCTCCGGGGAGCTGTTTTTT
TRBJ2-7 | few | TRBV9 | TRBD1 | CASSVGQGLSYEQYF | TGTGCCAGCAGCGTAGGACAGGGTTTGAGTTACGAGCAGTACTTC
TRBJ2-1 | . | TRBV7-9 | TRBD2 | CASSLLAGDVEQFF | TGTGCCAGCAGCTTGTTAGCGGGAGACGTTGAGCAGTTCTTC
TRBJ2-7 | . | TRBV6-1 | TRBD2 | CASSETSGVTYEQYF | TGTGCCAGCAGTGAGACTAGCGGAGTTACCTACGAGCAGTACTTC
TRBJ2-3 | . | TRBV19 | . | CASSPGTDTQYF | TGTGCCAGTAGTCCAGGCACAGATACGCAGTATTTT
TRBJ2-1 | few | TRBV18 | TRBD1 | CASSFQEAGGSGEQFF | TGTGCCAGCTCATTTCAGGAGGCAGGGGGTAGTGGTGAGCAGTTCTTC
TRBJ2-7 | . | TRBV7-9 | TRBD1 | CASSKTGGKYEQYF | TGTGCCAGCAGCAAGACAGGGGGCAAGTACGAGCAGTACTTC
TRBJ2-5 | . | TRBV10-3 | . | CAIRPVADQETQYF | TGTGCCATCAGACCTGTTGCGGATCAAGAGACCCAGTACTTC
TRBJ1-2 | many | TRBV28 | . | CASIPPSGFTGYTF | TGTGCCAGCATCCCCCCATCGGGGTTTACCGGCTACACCTTC
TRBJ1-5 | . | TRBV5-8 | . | CASSLQYSNQPQHF | TGTGCCAGCAGCTTACAGTATAGCAATCAGCCCCAGCATTTT
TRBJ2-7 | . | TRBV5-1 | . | CASSPRTTAYEQYF | TGCGCCAGCAGCCCGAGGACTACCGCCTACGAGCAGTACTTC
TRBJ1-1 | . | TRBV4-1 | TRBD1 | CASSQGTGRMEAFF | TGCGCCAGCAGCCAGGGGACAGGGAGGATGGAAGCTTTCTTT
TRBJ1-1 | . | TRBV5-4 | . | CASSLGQALNTEAFF | TGTGCCAGCAGCTTGGGGCAGGCCTTGAACACTGAAGCTTTCTTT
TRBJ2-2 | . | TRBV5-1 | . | CASSLAGSDTGELFF | TGCGCCAGCAGCTTGGCAGGGTCGGACACCGGGGAGCTGTTTTTT
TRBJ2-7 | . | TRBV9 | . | CASSVTRDSYEQYF | TGTGCCAGCAGCGTTACTCGCGACTCCTACGAGCAGTACTTC
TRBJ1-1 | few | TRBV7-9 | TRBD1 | CASSSEGAAFF | TGTGCCAGCAGCTCCGAGGGGGCAGCTTTCTTT
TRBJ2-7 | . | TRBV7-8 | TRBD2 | CASSHQGLAVSYEQYF | TGCGCCAGCAGCCACCAAGGTCTAGCGGTATCTTACGAGCAGTACTTC
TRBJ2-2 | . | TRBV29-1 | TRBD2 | CSVGSPLAGGPSTGELFF | TGCAGCGTTGGGTCCCCACTAGCGGGAGGGCCCTCCACCGGGGAGCTGTTTTTT
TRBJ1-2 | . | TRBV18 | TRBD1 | CASSLGTAGYGYTF | TGTGCCAGCTCACTAGGGACAGCGGGCTATGGCTACACCTTC
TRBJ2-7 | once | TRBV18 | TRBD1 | CASSPGQAPYEQYF | TGTGCCAGCTCACCAGGACAGGCTCCCTACGAGCAGTACTTC
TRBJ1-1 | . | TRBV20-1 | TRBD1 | CSVDRAEAFF | TGCAGTGTTGACAGGGCTGAAGCTTTCTTT
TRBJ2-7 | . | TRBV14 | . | CASSRESPTSYEQYF | TGTGCCAGCAGCCGCGAGTCCCCTACCTCCTACGAGCAGTACTTC
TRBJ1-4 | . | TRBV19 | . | CASSPSQGGLSEKLFF | TGTGCCAGTAGTCCCTCCCAAGGGGGGCTAAGTGAAAAACTGTTTTTT